The rows below give T cell receptor beta chains drawn from one sample of a study of blood T cell repertoires in COVID-19. The repertoire was sequenced with immunoSEQ multiplex PCR; TCRdb's copy has only in-frame clones and lacks some. Of 150,000 to 200,000 clones listed, roughly 77% are singletons. Sequencing used peripheral blood. All receptors come from a man between 65 and 85 years old with active or convalescent COVID-19. The CDR3 runs from the conserved cysteine through the conserved F or W. The order of the fields is CDR3 protein, CDR3 DNA, J gene, V gene, D gene, CDR3 length, clone size. D genes are given only for firm matches. The size entry is marked missing in some rows and otherwise reads once, few, many or a size class.

CASSGAGNTEAFF	TGTGCCAGCTCAGGGGCGGGGAACACTGAAGCTTTCTTT	TRBJ1-1	TRBV19	NA	13	NA
CASSEGASTDTQYF	TGTGCCAGCAGCGAGGGGGCTAGCACAGATACGCAGTATTTT	TRBJ2-3	TRBV9	TRBD1	14	once
CASSLAAGTGAYNEQFF	TGTGCCAGCAGCTTAGCGGCCGGGACAGGGGCCTACAATGAGCAGTTCTTC	TRBJ2-1	TRBV7-9	TRBD1	17	NA
CASSFGTGGTEAFF	TGTGCCAGCAGTTTCGGGACAGGGGGCACTGAAGCTTTCTTT	TRBJ1-1	TRBV7-9	TRBD1	14	NA
CASSYSHSQETQYF	TGTGCCAGCAGTTACTCGCACAGCCAAGAGACCCAGTACTTC	TRBJ2-5	TRBV6-5	NA	14	NA
CASSPDSNSYEQYF	TGCGCCAGCAGCCCCGACAGTAACAGCTACGAGCAGTACTTC	TRBJ2-7	TRBV5-1	NA	14	few
CASSYFTGEETQYF	TGTGCCAGCAGTTACTTCACAGGGGAAGAGACCCAGTACTTC	TRBJ2-5	TRBV6-2/TRBV6-3	TRBD1	14	NA
CASSRDRVPQSYTEAFF	TGTGCCAGCAGCCGAGACAGGGTGCCCCAATCGTACACTGAAGCTTTCTTT	TRBJ1-1	TRBV9	TRBD1	17	NA
CASSRDWETQYF	TGTGCCAGCAGTAGGGACTGGGAGACCCAGTACTTC	TRBJ2-5	TRBV6-6	NA	12	NA
CASSEGRVGYTF	TGTGCCAGCAGTGAAGGGAGGGTAGGCTACACCTTC	TRBJ1-2	TRBV2	NA	12	few
CASSIGGVVSQPQHF	TGTGCCAGTAGTATCGGAGGGGTAGTTAGTCAGCCCCAGCATTTT	TRBJ1-5	TRBV19	NA	15	NA
CASSLGIAGEGTDTQYF	TGCGCCAGCAGCTTGGGCATCGCGGGAGAGGGAACAGATACGCAGTATTTT	TRBJ2-3	TRBV5-1	TRBD2	17	once
CSVEDIGGSTDTQYF	TGCAGCGTTGAAGATATAGGCGGAAGCACAGATACGCAGTATTTT	TRBJ2-3	TRBV29-1	NA	15	NA
CASSQEEARAGTQYF	TGTGCCAGCAGCCAAGAGGAGGCTAGGGCAGGGACCCAGTACTTC	TRBJ2-5	TRBV3-1/TRBV3-2	NA	15	once
CASKGTQTSYEQYF	TGCGCCAGCAAAGGGACACAGACGTCCTACGAGCAGTACTTC	TRBJ2-7	TRBV5-1	NA	14	few
CASRYTGGGAETQYF	TGTGCCAGCAGATATACCGGCGGGGGGGCGGAGACCCAGTACTTC	TRBJ2-5	TRBV7-2	TRBD2	15	NA
CASSQEGGSEAFF	TGTGCCAGCAGCCAAGAAGGGGGCTCTGAAGCTTTCTTT	TRBJ1-1	TRBV3-1/TRBV3-2	TRBD1	13	NA
CASSEGGTLGLNYGYTF	TGTGCCAGCAGTGAAGGAGGAACTTTGGGGCTAAACTATGGCTACACCTTC	TRBJ1-2	TRBV2	NA	17	NA
CASSRGTSGFLGVF	TGTGCCAGCAGCCGGGGGACTAGCGGATTCCTCGGAGTCTTC	TRBJ2-1	TRBV6-2/TRBV6-3	TRBD2	14	once
CASSERGSGSTDTQYF	TGTGCCAGCAGTGAAAGAGGAAGCGGGAGCACAGATACGCAGTATTTT	TRBJ2-3	TRBV6-1	NA	16	few
CASSLAAGGAYNEQFF	TGTGCCAGCAGCTTGGCCGCGGGGGGCGCCTACAATGAGCAGTTCTTC	TRBJ2-1	TRBV5-4	TRBD2	16	few
CASSYNTGGAGTIYF	TGTGCCAGCAGTTACAATACAGGGGGCGCCGGGACCATATATTTT	TRBJ1-3	TRBV6-2/TRBV6-3	TRBD1	15	NA
CASSEAPQVQWPQHF	TGTGCCAGCAGTGAAGCGCCCCAGGTACAATGGCCCCAGCATTTT	TRBJ1-5	TRBV6-1	NA	15	NA
CASRGETGSYGYTF	TGTGCCAGCAGGGGAGAGACAGGGAGCTATGGCTACACCTTC	TRBJ1-2	TRBV7-9	TRBD1	14	NA
CASRGTGGNEKLFF	TGTGCCAGCAGGGGGACAGGGGGGAATGAAAAACTGTTTTTT	TRBJ1-4	TRBV6-5	TRBD1	14	NA
CASSQDLGGFNYGYTF	TGCGCCAGCAGCCAAGATCTAGGGGGTTTTAACTATGGCTACACCTTC	TRBJ1-2	TRBV4-3	NA	16	once
CASSPVRGTEAFF	TGTGCCAGCAGCCCCGTGAGGGGGACTGAAGCTTTCTTT	TRBJ1-1	TRBV12-3/TRBV12-4	NA	13	NA
CASSQGGQGGYEQYF	TGCGCCAGCAGCCAAGGGGGCCAGGGAGGGTACGAGCAGTACTTC	TRBJ2-7	TRBV4-1	TRBD2	15	few
CASSPREQAPTGELFF	TGCGCCAGCAGCCCCCGCGAGCAGGCCCCCACCGGGGAGCTGTTTTTT	TRBJ2-2	TRBV5-1	NA	16	once
CASSLGGQGYNEQFF	TGCGCCAGCAGCTTGGGGGGACAGGGGTACAATGAGCAGTTCTTC	TRBJ2-1	TRBV5-1	TRBD1	15	NA
CASSLVLAGGQDEQFF	TGTGCCAGCAGCTTGGTCCTAGCGGGGGGCCAGGATGAGCAGTTCTTC	TRBJ2-1	TRBV5-5	TRBD2	16	NA
CASSGGASSYEQYF	TGTGCCAGCAGCGGTGGGGCTAGCTCCTACGAGCAGTACTTC	TRBJ2-7	TRBV2	NA	14	NA
CASRYGRESHEQYF	TGTGCCAGCAGATATGGACGGGAGTCCCACGAGCAGTACTTC	TRBJ2-7	TRBV2	NA	14	few
CASRVASSYEQYF	TGTGCCAGCCGGGTAGCGAGCTCCTACGAGCAGTACTTC	TRBJ2-7	TRBV10-3	NA	13	NA
CASSRVLAGPYEQYF	TGTGCCAGCTCCCGAGTCCTGGCGGGGCCCTACGAGCAGTACTTC	TRBJ2-7	TRBV7-9	NA	15	NA
CASSFQGNTEAFF	TGTGCCAGCAGCTTTCAGGGGAACACTGAAGCTTTCTTT	TRBJ1-1	TRBV7-9	NA	13	NA
CASSIRGNTEAFF	TGTGCCAGTAGTATCCGGGGGAACACTGAAGCTTTCTTT	TRBJ1-1	TRBV19	NA	13	NA
CAWSSPGGASYGYTF	TGTGCCTGGAGCAGCCCAGGGGGCGCATCTTATGGCTACACCTTC	TRBJ1-2	TRBV30	TRBD1	15	once